This T cell receptor beta chain is drawn from a study of cytomegalovirus exposure and HLA in healthy donors. The study ran its PCR with 60 Vbeta and 13 Jbeta primers. Libraries were prepared by immunoSEQ multiplex PCR; TCRdb keeps only in-frame clonotypes and omits some of them. This sample contains around 200,000 clones. General study findings and limits: A later analysis linked a missense variant in DCLRE1C to the trimming of TCR beta V and J genes. The productive fraction for most TCR beta V segments was about 90% or about 30% in an earlier analysis.

The CDR3 contains 15 residues. Trimming took 3 bases from V and 2 from J; bases not matched to a gene: 2. Germline V gene data show CDR1 as SGHTA and CDR2 as FQGNSA. In regard to this clone: Antigen unknown. The sample carries other DNA sequences with the same CDR3.

Sequencing used PBMCs. This clonotype was sampled from a girl aged 2 to 9 in good health and CMV-seropositive. The J gene is TRBJ2-1, the V gene TRBV7-2; 9 bases line up with TRBD2. This CDR3 is CASSLASGAYNEQFF. Here the CDR3 DNA reads TGTGCCAGCAGCTTGGCTAGCGGGGCCTACAATGAGCAGTTCTTC.